This T cell receptor (beta chain) comes out of a study of metastatic and nonmetastatic thyroid tumors (dated by TCRdb to the early 2020s). For context, the study as a whole: The researchers compared repertoires between peripheral blood samples and tumor or nodule tissue samples from patients with malignant or benign thyroid disease.

V lost 4 bases and J lost 1 base, and the count of bases not matched to a germline gene is 10. The germline V gene (reference sequence) specifies MNHEY as CDR1 and SMNVEV as CDR2. Counted from cysteine to phenylalanine, this CDR3 has 17 amino acids. Only the CDR3 DNA stays, 51 bases, in frame from base 1. No patient had received any treatment before thyroid surgery. Using T-cell receptor beta sequencing, the researchers looked back retrospectively at clinical samples from patients, gathered between about 2011 and 2019. This clone was seen a few times. The clone's antigen remains unknown. One base away there is no much larger clone; base qualities are not given. On the study overall, not on this receptor specifically: TCR beta diversity was reported as significantly higher in malignant tumors than in benign nodules, in both blood and tumor samples.

The method behind the library was PCR. For sequencing, an Illumina HiSeq 4000 was employed. The TCR beta-chain CDR3 region of each patient was profiled by high-throughput sequencing. Regarding the original processing steps: CDR3 differences across clinicopathological groups were used to build a classifier for discriminating distant-metastatic papillary thyroid cancer patients. Repertoire diversity was assessed with the Shannon index, and tumor-blood repertoire similarity with the Morisita-Horn index. The public reads were reanalyzed by TCRdb: fastp trimming at Q25, MiXCR alignment, in-frame beta chains only. TCRdb's processing, not the authors', yielded these V and J calls. A total of tens of thousands of clones appear in this sample, around 27% of them only once. The top ten constitute around 9.9% of the sample.

The source of this sequence is a male donor with papillary thyroid cancer or a benign thyroid nodule (not recorded which). Some clones in this sample may be carry-over from other donors' samples. This sequence uses TRBV27 and TRBJ2-7; the central 10 bases match TRBD2. The material sequenced was blood. This receptor carries the CDR3 CASSSGSGTSVSYEQYF. Read as DNA, the sequence is TGTGCCAGCAGTTCCGGATCCGGGACTAGCGTATCCTACGAGCAGTACTTC.